The T cell receptor beta chain under discussion was sequenced for a study of metastatic and nonmetastatic thyroid tumors. Study information: Thyroid patients, malignant and benign, had repertoires compared across blood and tumor or nodule tissue. Findings and caveats of the study: It was reportedly found that TCR beta diversity was significantly higher in malignant thyroid tumors than in benign nodules, a difference seen in both blood and tumor samples.

This clone has only a few counts. Its antigen remains unidentified. V was cut by 5 bases and J by 2 bases, with 16 bases left in between. The CDR3 contains 16 residues. CDR1 is MDHEN and CDR2 is SYDVKM in the germline V gene. Patients were all untreated before their thyroid surgery. As handled by the study authors: A papillary thyroid cancer distant-metastasis classifier was built from CDR3 differences across clinicopathological groups. TCRdb re-called the PCR reads through MiXCR. The V and J calls, along with clone size, are taken from TCRdb and not from the paper's own processing. The sample includes 25,000 to 35,000 clones, roughly 3.7% of them seen just once.

The chain combines TRBV28 with TRBJ1-5; a weak D match, TRBD1 (6 bases). The origin of this receptor is a female donor with papillary thyroid cancer or a benign thyroid nodule (not recorded which). Some clones in this sample may be carry-over from other donors' samples. Source material: blood. CDR3 sequence reads: CASSTPGAGGNQPQHF. The CDR3 region has the DNA TGTGCCAGCAGTACCCCGGGGGCCGGGGGCAATCAGCCCCAGCATTTT.